This T cell receptor (beta chain) was sequenced for a study of cytotoxic CD8 clonotypes in ibrutinib-treated CLL. The table came from immunoSEQ multiplex PCR; TCRdb's copy has only in-frame clones and leaves some out. Here the sample spans 110,000 to 150,000 clones, around three quarters being singletons. Germline CDR1 is LGHNA and CDR2 is YNFKEQ. V was shortened by 5 bases and J by 4 bases, with 8 bases between the two germline ends. The CDR3 length is 12 residues. In its sample, this clone was seen a few times. This specimen was PBMCs, taken after 12 months of ibrutinib treatment. The chain carries TRBV4-2 and TRBJ1-1, with a possible D match to TRBD1 (5 bases). This sequence was found in a human donor with chronic lymphocytic leukemia. The CDR3 loop reads CASSYDSTEAFF. The CDR3 DNA follows: TGTGCCAGCAGCTACGACAGCACTGAAGCTTTCTTT.